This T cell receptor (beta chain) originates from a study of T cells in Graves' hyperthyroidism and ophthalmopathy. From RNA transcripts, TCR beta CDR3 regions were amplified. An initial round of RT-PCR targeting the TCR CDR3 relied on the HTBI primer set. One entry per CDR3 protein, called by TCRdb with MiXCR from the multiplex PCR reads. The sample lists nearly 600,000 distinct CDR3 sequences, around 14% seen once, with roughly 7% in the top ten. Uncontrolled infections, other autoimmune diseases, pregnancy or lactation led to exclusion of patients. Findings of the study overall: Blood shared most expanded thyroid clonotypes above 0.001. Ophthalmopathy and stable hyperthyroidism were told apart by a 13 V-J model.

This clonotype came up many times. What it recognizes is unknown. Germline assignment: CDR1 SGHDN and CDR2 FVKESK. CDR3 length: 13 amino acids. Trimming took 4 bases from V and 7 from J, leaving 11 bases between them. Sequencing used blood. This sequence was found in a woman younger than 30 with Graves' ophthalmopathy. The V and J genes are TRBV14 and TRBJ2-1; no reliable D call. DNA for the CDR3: TGTGCCAGCAGCCCGGACCGGGTTAATGAGCAGTTCTTC. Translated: CASSPDRVNEQFF.